This T cell receptor beta chain was captured in a study of OX40 agonist ivuxolimab in advanced cancers. Study outcomes and limitations: At doses 0.1 to 3.0 mg/kg, CD4+ and CD8+ clones expanded. Certain nonresponders likewise exhibited a low normalized T-cell clonal expansion.

V gave up 7 bases and J gave up 5 bases; unmatched junction bases: 6. CDR3 length equals 14 residues. The germline V gene encodes CDR1 SQVTM and CDR2 ANQGSEA. The data were produced by immunoSEQ multiplex PCR, yet TCRdb's version contains in-frame clones alone and is incomplete. The profile shows tens of thousands of clones, 70% to 90% of them singletons. This clone was seen only once. Antigen: not known. Exclusion of a patient followed from autoimmune disease history or systemic immunosuppression. Peripheral blood came from all dose cohorts at three timepoints. The chain is built from TRBV29-1 and TRBJ2-5, with 14 bases matching TRBD2. The sample here was CD4+ or CD8+ T cells sorted from blood, taken in a trial of the OX40 agonist ivuxolimab. The receptor comes from an adult with an advanced solid tumor such as melanoma, head and neck, liver or kidney cancer. CDR3 sequence: CSAGTSGSLETQYF. CDR3 nucleotides: TGCAGCGCCGGGACTAGCGGGAGTTTGGAGACCCAGTACTTC.